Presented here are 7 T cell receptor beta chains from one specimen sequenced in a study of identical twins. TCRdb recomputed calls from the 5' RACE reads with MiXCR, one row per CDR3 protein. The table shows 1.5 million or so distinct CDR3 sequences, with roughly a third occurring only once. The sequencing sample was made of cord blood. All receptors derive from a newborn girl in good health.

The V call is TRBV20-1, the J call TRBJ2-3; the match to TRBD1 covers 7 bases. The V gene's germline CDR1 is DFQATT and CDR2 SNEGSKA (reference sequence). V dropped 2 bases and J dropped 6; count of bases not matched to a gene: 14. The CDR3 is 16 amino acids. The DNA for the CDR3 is TGCAGTGCTAGACGAACCGGGACAGTATGGCGGGATACGCAGTATTTT. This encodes CSARRTGTVWRDTQYF.

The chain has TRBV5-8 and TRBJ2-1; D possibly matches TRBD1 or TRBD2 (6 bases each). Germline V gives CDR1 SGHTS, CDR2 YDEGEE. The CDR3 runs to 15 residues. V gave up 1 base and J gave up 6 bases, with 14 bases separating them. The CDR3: CASSLYIGGPNEQFF. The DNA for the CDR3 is TGTGCCAGCAGCTTGTACATCGGGGGCCCCAATGAGCAGTTCTTC.

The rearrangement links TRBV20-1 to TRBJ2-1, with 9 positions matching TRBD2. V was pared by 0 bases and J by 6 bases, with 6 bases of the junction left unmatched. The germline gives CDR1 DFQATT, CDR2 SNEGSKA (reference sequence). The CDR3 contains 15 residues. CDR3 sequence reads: CSARDLSGGSNEQFF. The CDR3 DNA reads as TGCAGTGCTAGAGATCTCAGCGGGGGGTCCAATGAGCAGTTCTTC.

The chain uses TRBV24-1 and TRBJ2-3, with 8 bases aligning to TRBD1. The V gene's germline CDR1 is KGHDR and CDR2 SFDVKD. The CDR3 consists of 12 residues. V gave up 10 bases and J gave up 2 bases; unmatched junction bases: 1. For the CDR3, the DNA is TGTGCCACGGGACAGGACACAGATACGCAGTATTTT. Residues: CATGQDTDTQYF.

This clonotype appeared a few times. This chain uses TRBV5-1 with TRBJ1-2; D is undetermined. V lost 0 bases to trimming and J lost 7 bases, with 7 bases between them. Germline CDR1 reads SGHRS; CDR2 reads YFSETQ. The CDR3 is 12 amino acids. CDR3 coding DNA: TGCGCCAGCAGCTTGGGGGCCAGTGGCTACACCTTC. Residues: CASSLGASGYTF. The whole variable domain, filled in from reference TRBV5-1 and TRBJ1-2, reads KAGVTQTPRYLIKTRGQQVTLSCSPISGHRSVSWYQQTPGQGLQFLFEYFSETQRNKGNFPGRFSGRQFSNSRSEMNVSTLELGDSALYLCASSLGASGYTFGSGTRLTVV.

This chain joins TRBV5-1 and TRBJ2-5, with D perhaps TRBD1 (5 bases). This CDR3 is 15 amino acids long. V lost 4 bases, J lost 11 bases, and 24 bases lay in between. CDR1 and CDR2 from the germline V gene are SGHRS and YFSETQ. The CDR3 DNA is TGCGCCAGCAGCCTAGGGGAACCCAAACGACGTGAGCAGTACTTC. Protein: CASSLGEPKRREQYF.

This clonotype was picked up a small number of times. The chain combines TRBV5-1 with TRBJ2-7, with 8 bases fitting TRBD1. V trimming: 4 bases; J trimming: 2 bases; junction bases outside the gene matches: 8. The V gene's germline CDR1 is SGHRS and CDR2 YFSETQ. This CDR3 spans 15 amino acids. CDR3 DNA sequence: TGCGCCAGCAGCCCCCCCGACAGGGGAACCTACGAGCAGTACTTC. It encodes CASSPPDRGTYEQYF.